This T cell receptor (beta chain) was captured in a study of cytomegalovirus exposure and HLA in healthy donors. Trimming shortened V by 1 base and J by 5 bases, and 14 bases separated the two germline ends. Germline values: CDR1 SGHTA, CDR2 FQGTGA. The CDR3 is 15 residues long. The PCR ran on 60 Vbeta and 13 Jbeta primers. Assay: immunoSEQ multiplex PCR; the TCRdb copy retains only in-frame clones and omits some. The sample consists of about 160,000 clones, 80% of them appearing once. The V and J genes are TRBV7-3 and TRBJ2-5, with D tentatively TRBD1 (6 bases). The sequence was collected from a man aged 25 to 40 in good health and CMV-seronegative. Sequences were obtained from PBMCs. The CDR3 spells CASSLIGRGGETQYF. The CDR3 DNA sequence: TGTGCCAGCAGCTTAATTGGCAGGGGTGGGGAGACCCAGTACTTC.